This T cell receptor (beta chain) appears in the sequencing data of a study of identical twins. Overall study findings and caveats: Modeled out-of-frame TCR alpha sharing in monozygotic twins fell below observed levels. Abundant beta clonotypes from cord blood bore fewer insertions; memory repertoires lacked this pattern.

V gave up 2 bases and J gave up 3 bases, with 11 bases separating them. The CDR3 contains 15 residues. Regarding this clonotype: Its antigen is as yet unknown.

In TCRdb, the 5' RACE reads were re-called with MiXCR into one record per CDR3 protein. Of hundreds of thousands of distinct CDR3 sequences in the sample, approximately 13% were seen once. These data are also associated with another study on yellow fever vaccine responses in identical twins. As that study records: In identical twins, vaccine T cell responses appeared partly shared and partly individual.

The chain is built from TRBV23-1 and TRBJ2-4, with unresolved D. TRBV23-1 is designated an ORF whose function remains uncertain. This clonotype was sampled from a woman between 18 and 29 years old in good health. Sequencing input: PBMCs. The CDR3 loop is CASSQMGVGKNIQYF. CDR3 coding DNA: TGCGCCAGCAGTCAAATGGGTGTTGGCAAAAACATTCAGTACTTC.